The entry that follows covers one T cell receptor beta chain sequence. Its antigen is undetermined. The entry originates in a study of T cell responses to AZD1222 COVID-19 vaccine. This table comes from immunoSEQ multiplex PCR, and its TCRdb copy is limited to in-frame clones, with some not included. The table lists fewer than 150,000 clones, 92% of them singletons. The study, taken as a whole, reports: Females made up more of the donors, who were largely white British, and clonal diversity may have come out too low. Nearly half of the spike-specific TCRs reportedly recognize variant regions that carry no mutations. A rise in Spike-specific TCR breadth and depth followed two AZD1222 doses.

Trimming left V 1 base short and J 0 bases short, with 12 bases between. Per germline, CDR1 SGHTA and CDR2 FQGNSA. The CDR3 has 16 amino acids. Here the sequenced sample was peripheral blood, taken 28 days after the second AZD1222 dose. This receptor was taken from an adult who received the AZD1222 COVID-19 vaccine. The chain recombines TRBV7-2 with TRBJ1-2; D is uncertain. DNA of the CDR3: TGTGCCAGCAGCTTAGGAACGGGAGGAGCTAACTATGGCTACACCTTC. This encodes CASSLGTGGANYGYTF.